This TCR beta chain was sequenced during a study of cytomegalovirus exposure and HLA in healthy donors. PCR employed 60 Vbeta and 13 Jbeta primers. TCRdb keeps only in-frame clones here, not all; method: immunoSEQ multiplex PCR. The sample lists 100,000 to 150,000 clones; roughly a sixth were seen once. Trimming pared 3 bases from V and 6 bases from J, leaving 15 bases between. This CDR3 region has 14 residues. Germline CDR1 reads SQVTM; CDR2 reads ANQGSEA. The table lists this clone with a few counts. The V gene is TRBV29-1, the J gene TRBJ2-1, with D possibly being TRBD2 (5 bases). Sequencing was carried out using PBMCs. This clonotype was sampled from a female donor in good health and CMV-seropositive. CDR3 sequence (DNA): TGCAGCGTTGATGGTGACGTAGGAGGCAATGAGCAGTTCTTC. It specifies CSVDGDVGGNEQFF.